The clone carrying this T cell receptor beta chain was seen only once. The data derive from a study of siplizumab effects on memory and regulatory T cells. The CDR3 is made up of 14 amino acids. Germline V gives CDR1 GTSNPN, CDR2 SVGIG (reference sequence). Trimming pared 1 base from V and 1 base from J, leaving 10 bases between. Some clones are missing from TCRdb's copy, which holds only in-frame ones; the method was immunoSEQ multiplex PCR. Of about 52,000 clones listed, 95% to 98% are singletons. The V gene is TRBV30, the J gene TRBJ1-2, with D tentatively TRBD1 (5 bases). This sequence originates from a human donor in good health. Sequences were obtained from naive CD4+ T cells sorted from blood. The CDR3 nucleotides are TGTGCCTGGAGTGCGGGGACTCTTAACTATGGCTACACCTTC. Its protein is CAWSAGTLNYGYTF.